This T cell receptor (beta chain) was sequenced during a study of T cell clonality in common variable immunodeficiency. About this clone: The read halts 3 residues ahead of the CDR3 end, with the missing end drawn from the germline J gene.

The germline gives CDR1 SEHNR, CDR2 FQNEAQ (reference sequence). V lost 3 bases to trimming and J lost 1 base, with 9 bases between them. The CDR3 totals 14 residues. Libraries were prepared by immunoSEQ multiplex PCR; TCRdb keeps only in-frame clonotypes and omits some of them. This repertoire holds 35,000 to 45,000 clones, and none appear only once. Sequencing input: peripheral blood mononuclear cells. This chain connects TRBV7-9 to TRBJ1-2; no reliable D call. The receptor was isolated from a person aged 18-69 years in good health. The CDR3 bases that were read are TGTGCCAGCAGCTTGAGGCAGATTAACTATGGC. It codes for CASSLRQINYG. The complete CDR3 sequence is CASSLRQINYGYTF.